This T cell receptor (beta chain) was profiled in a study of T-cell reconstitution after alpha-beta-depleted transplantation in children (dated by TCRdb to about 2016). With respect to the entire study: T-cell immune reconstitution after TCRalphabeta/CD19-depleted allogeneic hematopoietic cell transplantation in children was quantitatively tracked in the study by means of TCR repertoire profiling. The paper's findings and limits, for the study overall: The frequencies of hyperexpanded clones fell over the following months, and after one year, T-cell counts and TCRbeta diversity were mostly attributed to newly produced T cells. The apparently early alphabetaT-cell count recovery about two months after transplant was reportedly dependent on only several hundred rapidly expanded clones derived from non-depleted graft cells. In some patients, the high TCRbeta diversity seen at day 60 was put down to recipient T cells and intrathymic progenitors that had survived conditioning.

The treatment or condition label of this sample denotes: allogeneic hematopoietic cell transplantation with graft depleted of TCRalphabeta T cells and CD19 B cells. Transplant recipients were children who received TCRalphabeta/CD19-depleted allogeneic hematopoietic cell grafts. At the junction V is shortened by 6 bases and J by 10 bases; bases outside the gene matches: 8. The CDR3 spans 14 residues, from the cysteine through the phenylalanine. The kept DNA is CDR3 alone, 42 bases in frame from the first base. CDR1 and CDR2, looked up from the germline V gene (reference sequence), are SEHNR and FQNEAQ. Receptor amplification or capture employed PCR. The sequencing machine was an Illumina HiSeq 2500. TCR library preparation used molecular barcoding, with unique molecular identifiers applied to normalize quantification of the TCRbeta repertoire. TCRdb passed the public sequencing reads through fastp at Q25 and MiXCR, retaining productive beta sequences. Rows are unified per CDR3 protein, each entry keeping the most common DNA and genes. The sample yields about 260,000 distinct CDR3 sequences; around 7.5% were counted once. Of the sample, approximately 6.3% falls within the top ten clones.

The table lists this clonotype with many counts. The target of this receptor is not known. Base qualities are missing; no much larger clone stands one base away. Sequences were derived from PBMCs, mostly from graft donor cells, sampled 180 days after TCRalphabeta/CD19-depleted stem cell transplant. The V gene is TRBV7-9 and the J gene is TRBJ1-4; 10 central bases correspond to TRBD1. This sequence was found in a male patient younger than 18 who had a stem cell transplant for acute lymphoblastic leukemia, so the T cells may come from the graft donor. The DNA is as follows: TGTGCCAGCAGTTCCGGGACAGGGGTAGGAAAACTGTTTTTT. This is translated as CASSSGTGVGKLFF.